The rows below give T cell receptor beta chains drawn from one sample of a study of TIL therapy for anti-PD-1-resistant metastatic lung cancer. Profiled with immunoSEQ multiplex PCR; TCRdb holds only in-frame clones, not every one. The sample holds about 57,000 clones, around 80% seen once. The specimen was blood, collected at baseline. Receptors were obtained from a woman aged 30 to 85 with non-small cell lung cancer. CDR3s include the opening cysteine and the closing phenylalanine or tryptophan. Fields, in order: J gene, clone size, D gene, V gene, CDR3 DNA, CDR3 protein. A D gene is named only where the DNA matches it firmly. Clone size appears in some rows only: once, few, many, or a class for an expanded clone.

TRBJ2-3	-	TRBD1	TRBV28	TGTGCCAGCAGCCTTCGACAGGGTACAGATACGCAGTATTTT	CASSLRQGTDTQYF
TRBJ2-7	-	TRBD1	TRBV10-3	TGTGCCATCAGTGAGTCAGGCCAGGGGGCCTACGAGCAGTACTTC	CAISESGQGAYEQYF
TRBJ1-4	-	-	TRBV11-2	TGTGCCAGCAGCATTGGTACGGGGGGTTGGGAAAAACTGTTTTTT	CASSIGTGGWEKLFF
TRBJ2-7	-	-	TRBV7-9	TGTGCCAGCAGCTCCCCTGGGTTTGCCTCCGAGCAGTACTTC	CASSSPGFASEQYF
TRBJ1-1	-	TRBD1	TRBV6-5	TGTGCCAGCAGATGGGACAGGGGCACTGAAGCTTTCTTT	CASRWDRGTEAFF
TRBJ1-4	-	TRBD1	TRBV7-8	TGTGCCAGCAGCTTAGACAGGGGGCGCGAGGAAAAACTGTTTTTT	CASSLDRGREEKLFF
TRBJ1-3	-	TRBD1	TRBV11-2	TGTGCCAGCAGCTGGGGACAGGGGATAGGAAACACCATATATTTT	CASSWGQGIGNTIYF
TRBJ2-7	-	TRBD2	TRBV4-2	TGTGCCAGCAGCCAAGATAAGCGGGGTGGCAACTACGAGCAGTACTTC	CASSQDKRGGNYEQYF
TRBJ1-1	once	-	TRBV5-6	TGTGCCAGCAGCTTGGACAGGCAAGCGGGGAACACTGAAGCTTTCTTT	CASSLDRQAGNTEAFF
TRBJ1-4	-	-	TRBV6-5	TGTGCCAGCAGGGGCGGACAGAATAATGAAAAACTGTTTTTT	CASRGGQNNEKLFF
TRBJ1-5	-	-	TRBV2	TGTGCCAGCACGGAGGTTGGGAATCAGCCCCAGCATTTT	CASTEVGNQPQHF
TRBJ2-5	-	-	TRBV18	TGTGCCAGCTCACCAGCCTGGATACAAGAGACCCAGTACTTC	CASSPAWIQETQYF
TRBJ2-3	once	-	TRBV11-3	TGTGCCAGCAGCCCCTCTCCCTCAGATACGCAGTATTTT	CASSPSPSDTQYF
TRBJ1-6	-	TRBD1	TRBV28	TGTGCCAGCAGAGACAGGGGATTGGCCCTCCACTTT	CASRDRGLALHF
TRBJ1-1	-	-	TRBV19	TGTGCCAGTAGTAGCAGGGACGCCTACTTGAACACTGAAGCTTTCTTT	CASSSRDAYLNTEAFF
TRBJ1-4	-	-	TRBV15	TGTGCCACCAGCAGAGATATGAAAGGGAATGAAAAACTGTTTTTT	CATSRDMKGNEKLFF
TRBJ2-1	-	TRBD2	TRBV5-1	TGCGCCAGCAGCTCATCATCGACTAGCGGGGACAATGAGCAGTTCTTC	CASSSSSTSGDNEQFF
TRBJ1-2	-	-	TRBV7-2	TGTGCCAGCAGCTTAGGTCTTCCCCTCCAGGGTCCTGGCTACACCTTC	CASSLGLPLQGPGYTF
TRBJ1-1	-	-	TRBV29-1	TGCAGCGTCGGGGTCTCTGGAGGGGCTAACACTGAAGCTTTCTTT	CSVGVSGGANTEAFF
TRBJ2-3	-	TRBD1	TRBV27	TGTGCCAGCAGTTTAGGGACAGGGGGCGGATTGGGGGATACGCAGTATTTT	CASSLGTGGGLGDTQYF
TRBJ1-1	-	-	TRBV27	TGTGCCACCCACGGCTGGGGTAGCACTGAAGCTTTCTTT	CATHGWGSTEAFF
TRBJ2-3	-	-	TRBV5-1	TGCGCCAGCAGCTTGGCCTTAGTCCGGGACGCCCCTAGCACAGATACGCAGTATTTT	CASSLALVRDAPSTDTQYF
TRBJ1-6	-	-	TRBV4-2	TGTGCCAGCAGCCAATCGAACGGAAATTCACCCCTCCACTTT	CASSQSNGNSPLHF
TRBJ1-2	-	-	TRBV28	TGTGCCAGCAGTTTATTCGGCAGGGAAGGGTATGGCTACACCTTC	CASSLFGREGYGYTF
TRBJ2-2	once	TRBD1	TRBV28	TGTGCCAGCAGCTTCCGGGACAGGGTGGACACCGGGGAGCTGTTTTTT	CASSFRDRVDTGELFF
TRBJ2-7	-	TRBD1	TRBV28	TGTGCCAGCAGTTTACCCCGGACAGGGGGAACCTACGAGCAGTACTTC	CASSLPRTGGTYEQYF
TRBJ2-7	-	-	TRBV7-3	TGTGCCAGCAGCTTAGGGCCGGGAAACTACGAGCAGTACTTC	CASSLGPGNYEQYF
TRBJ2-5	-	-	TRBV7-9	TGTGCCAGCAGCGACCCGAAATTGCAGGGACTTCGGGAGACCCAGTACTTC	CASSDPKLQGLRETQYF
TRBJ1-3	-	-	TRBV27	TGTGCCAGCAGTTTAATGGGGGGTATGGGAAACACCATATATTTT	CASSLMGGMGNTIYF
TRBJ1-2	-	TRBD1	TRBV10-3	TGTGCCATCAGCCCGACAGGGGATAACTATGGCTACACCTTC	CAISPTGDNYGYTF
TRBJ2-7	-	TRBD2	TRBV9	TGTGCCAGCAGCGTACAGGGAGGGTCCTACGAGCAGTACTTC	CASSVQGGSYEQYF
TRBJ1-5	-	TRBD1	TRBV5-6	TGTGCCAGCAGCCAAGGGACAGGTCAGCCCCAGCATTTT	CASSQGTGQPQHF
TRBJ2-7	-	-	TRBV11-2	TGTGCCAGCAGCTTGGCGCGGCCCTACGAGCAGTACTTC	CASSLARPYEQYF